The TCR beta chain under discussion was sequenced for a study of post-analysis software for immune sequencing data. About the study: Relapsing-remitting, secondary progressive and progressive-relapsing multiple sclerosis courses were included. Findings and caveats of the study: Controls showed significantly higher normalized Chao1 diversity than did multiple sclerosis patients. Relative to controls, patients had a few TRBV segments at higher frequency, with TRBV5-6, TRBV5-1 and TRBV20-1 among these. The F measure placed samples prepared in the same batch into strongly shared clusters.

cDNA libraries for TCR beta contained unique molecular identifiers. About 500,000 cDNA molecules were obtained per 1 to 10 million input T cells. From the PCR reads, TCRdb called clonotypes with MiXCR, one entry per CDR3 protein. The data contain hundreds of thousands of distinct CDR3 sequences, roughly 45% of them singletons. This clonotype was counted many times. Its target is not known. The CDR3 loop spans 15 amino acids. Germline V lookup: CDR1 MGHRA, CDR2 YSYEKL. Trimming took off 3 bases at V and 3 bases at J, with 15 bases between the two ends. The source material was blood. The rearrangement links TRBV4-1 to TRBJ2-7; D call uncertain. This receptor was identified in a girl aged 10-17 years with multiple sclerosis. The CDR3 region has the DNA TGCGCCAGCAGCCAGTTGTTAGGTCTTTACTACGAGCAGTACTTC. It codes for CASSQLLGLYYEQYF.